This TCR beta chain was identified during a study of shared clonotypes between healthy human individuals. Points from the study as a whole: Although depth was large, rarefaction showed that sequencing of the sorted subsets was incomplete.

An even split of each subset's genomic DNA across several immunoSEQ plates was performed. TCRdb keeps only in-frame clones here, not all; method: immunoSEQ multiplex PCR. The sample includes around 1.9 million clones, around 93% of them seen just once. Naive CD8 cells lacked CD45RO, underwent positive selection for CCR7 and left out terminally differentiated effector memory CD45RA+ cells. All the donors were Caucasian adults who lived in Nashville, Tennessee. Concerning this clone itself: Its antigen is unidentified. This may be a read error, as it is one base from a much larger clone.

Deletions cut 4 bases from V and 4 bases from J, with 4 bases between. There are 11 residues in the CDR3. Germline CDR1 SEHNR, CDR2 FQNEAQ (reference sequence). The source material was naive CD8+ T cells from PBMCs. The clonotype originates from a man aged 18 to 30 in good health. Some clones in this sample may be carry-over from other donors' samples. V gene TRBV7-9 combines with J gene TRBJ1-1; D remains unclear. Written as DNA, the CDR3 is TGTGCCAGCAGCTGGGGCACTGAAGCTTTCTTT. As protein: CASSWGTEAFF.